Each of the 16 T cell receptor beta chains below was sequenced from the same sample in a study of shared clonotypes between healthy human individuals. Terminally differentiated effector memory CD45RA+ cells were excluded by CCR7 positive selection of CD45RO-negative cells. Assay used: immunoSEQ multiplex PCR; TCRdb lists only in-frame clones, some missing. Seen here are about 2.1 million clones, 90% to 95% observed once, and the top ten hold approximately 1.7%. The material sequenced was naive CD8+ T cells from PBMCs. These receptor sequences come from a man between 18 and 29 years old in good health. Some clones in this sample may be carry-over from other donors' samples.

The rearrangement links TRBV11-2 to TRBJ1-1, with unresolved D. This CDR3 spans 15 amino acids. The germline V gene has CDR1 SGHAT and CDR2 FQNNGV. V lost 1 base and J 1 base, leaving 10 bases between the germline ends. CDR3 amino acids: CASSLGVLGNTEAFF. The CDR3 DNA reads TGTGCCAGCAGCTTAGGGGTATTGGGGAACACTGAAGCTTTCTTT.

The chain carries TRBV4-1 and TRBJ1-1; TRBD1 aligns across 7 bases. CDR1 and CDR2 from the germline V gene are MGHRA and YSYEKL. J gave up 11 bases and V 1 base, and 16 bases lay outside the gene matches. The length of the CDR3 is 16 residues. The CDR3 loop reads CASSQAERPGGSDAFF. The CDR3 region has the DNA TGCGCCAGCAGCCAAGCCGAAAGACCAGGGGGATCGGATGCTTTCTTT.

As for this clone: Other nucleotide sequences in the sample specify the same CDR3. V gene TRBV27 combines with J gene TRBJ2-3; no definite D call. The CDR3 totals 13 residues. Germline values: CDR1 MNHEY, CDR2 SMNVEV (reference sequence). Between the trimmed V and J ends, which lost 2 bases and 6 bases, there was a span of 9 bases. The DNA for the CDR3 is TGTGCCAGCAGTTTAGCTAGTAGGGATACGCAGTATTTT. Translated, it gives CASSLASRDTQYF.

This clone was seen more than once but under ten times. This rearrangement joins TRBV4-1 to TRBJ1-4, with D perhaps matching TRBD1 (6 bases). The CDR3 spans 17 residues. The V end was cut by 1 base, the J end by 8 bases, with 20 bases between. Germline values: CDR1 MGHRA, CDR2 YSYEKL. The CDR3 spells CASSQVGWGHDLEKLFF. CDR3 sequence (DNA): TGCGCCAGCAGCCAAGTGGGTTGGGGACATGACCTCGAAAAACTGTTTTTT.

CDR3 DNA: TGTGCCAGCAGCCTCCTAGCCTTAAGTGCCTACGAGCAGTACTTC. Translating gives CASSLLALSAYEQYF. The V and J genes are TRBV13 and TRBJ2-7; perhaps TRBD2 as D (5 bases). V was cut by 5 bases and J by 2 bases, with 16 bases left in between. The germline V gene encodes CDR1 PRHDT and CDR2 FYEKMQ (reference sequence). This CDR3 comprises 15 residues.

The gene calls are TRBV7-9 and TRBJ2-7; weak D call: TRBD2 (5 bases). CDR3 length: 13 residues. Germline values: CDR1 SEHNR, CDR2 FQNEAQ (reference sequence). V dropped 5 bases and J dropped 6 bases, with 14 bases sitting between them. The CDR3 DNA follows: TGTGCCAGCAGCCCCACGGGGAACCTCGAGCAGTACTTC. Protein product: CASSPTGNLEQYF.

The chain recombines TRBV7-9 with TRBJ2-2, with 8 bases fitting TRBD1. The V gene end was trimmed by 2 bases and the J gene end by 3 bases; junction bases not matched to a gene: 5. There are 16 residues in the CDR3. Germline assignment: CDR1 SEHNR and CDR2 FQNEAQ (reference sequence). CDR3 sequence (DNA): TGTGCCAGCAGCTTAAATCAGGGGGCGCACACCGGGGAGCTGTTTTTT. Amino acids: CASSLNQGAHTGELFF.

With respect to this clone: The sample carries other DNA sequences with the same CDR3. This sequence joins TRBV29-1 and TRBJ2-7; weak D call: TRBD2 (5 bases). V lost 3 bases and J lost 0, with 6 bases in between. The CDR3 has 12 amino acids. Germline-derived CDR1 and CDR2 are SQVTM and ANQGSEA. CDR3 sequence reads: CSVEGASYEQYF. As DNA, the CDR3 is TGCAGCGTTGAGGGAGCCTCCTACGAGCAGTACTTC.

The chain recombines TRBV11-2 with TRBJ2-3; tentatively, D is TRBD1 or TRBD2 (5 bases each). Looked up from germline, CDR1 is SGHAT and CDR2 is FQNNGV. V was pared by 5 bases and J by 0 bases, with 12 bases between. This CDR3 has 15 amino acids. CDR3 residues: CASSSRDPSTDTQYF. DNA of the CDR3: TGTGCCAGCAGCAGCCGGGACCCCAGCACAGATACGCAGTATTTT.

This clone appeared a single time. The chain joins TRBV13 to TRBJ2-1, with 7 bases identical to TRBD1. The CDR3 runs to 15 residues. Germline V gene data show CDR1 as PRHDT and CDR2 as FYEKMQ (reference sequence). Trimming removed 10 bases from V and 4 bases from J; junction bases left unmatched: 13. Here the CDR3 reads CATSLRQGPYNEQFF. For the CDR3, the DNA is TGTGCCACCTCTCTTCGACAGGGACCTTACAATGAGCAGTTCTTC.

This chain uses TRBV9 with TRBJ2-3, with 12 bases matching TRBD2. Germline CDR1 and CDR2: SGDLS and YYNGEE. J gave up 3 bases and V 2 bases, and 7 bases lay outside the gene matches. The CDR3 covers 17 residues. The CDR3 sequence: CASSVSGGLAGTDTQYF. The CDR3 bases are TGTGCCAGCAGCGTTTCCGGTGGACTAGCGGGAACAGATACGCAGTATTTT.

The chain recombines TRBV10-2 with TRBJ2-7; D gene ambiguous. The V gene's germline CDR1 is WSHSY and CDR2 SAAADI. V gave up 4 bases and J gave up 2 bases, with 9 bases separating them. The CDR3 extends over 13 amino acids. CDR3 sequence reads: CASSVAYTYEQYF. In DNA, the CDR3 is TGCGCCAGCAGTGTCGCTTATACCTACGAGCAGTACTTC.

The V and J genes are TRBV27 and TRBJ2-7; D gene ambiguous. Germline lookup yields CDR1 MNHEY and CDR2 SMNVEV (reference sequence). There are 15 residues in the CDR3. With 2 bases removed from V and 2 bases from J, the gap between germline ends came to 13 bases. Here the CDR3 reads CASSLRPGNAYEQYF. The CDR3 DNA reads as TGTGCCAGCAGTTTAAGGCCGGGTAACGCCTACGAGCAGTACTTC.

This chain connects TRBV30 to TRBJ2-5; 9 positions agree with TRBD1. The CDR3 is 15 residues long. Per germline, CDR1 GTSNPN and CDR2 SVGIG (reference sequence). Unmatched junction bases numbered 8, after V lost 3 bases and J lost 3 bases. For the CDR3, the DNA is TGTGCCTGGAGCCACATCCGGGACAGGGAAGAGACCCAGTACTTC. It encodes CAWSHIRDREETQYF.

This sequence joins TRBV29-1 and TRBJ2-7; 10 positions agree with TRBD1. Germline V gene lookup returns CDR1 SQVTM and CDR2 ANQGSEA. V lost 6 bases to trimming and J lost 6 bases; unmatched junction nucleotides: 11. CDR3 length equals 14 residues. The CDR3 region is CSVQSDRGRVEQYF. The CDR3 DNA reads TGCAGCGTCCAGTCGGACAGGGGGAGGGTCGAGCAGTACTTC.

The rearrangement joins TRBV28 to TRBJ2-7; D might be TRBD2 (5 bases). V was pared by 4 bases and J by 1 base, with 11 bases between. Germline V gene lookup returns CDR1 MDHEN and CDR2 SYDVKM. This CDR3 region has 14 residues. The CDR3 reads CASSYGIRSYEQYF. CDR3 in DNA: TGTGCCAGCAGTTACGGGATACGATCCTACGAGCAGTACTTC.